Listed here are 20 T cell receptor beta chains from one sample, sequenced in a study of blood T cell repertoires in COVID-19 (dated by TCRdb to the early 2020s). The library was generated by the immunoSEQ multiplex PCR assay. This is the immuneACCESS table as TCRdb keeps it, with only in-frame sequences that have V and J called. A part of the clones is gone; compared with another copy, unresolved V genes explain less than half, and the rest is unexplained. The sample table holds under 200,000 clones, of which about 88% were seen once. The ten largest clones represent 2% to 2.5% of the sample. The sample taken for sequencing was peripheral blood. Every receptor here comes from a man aged 50 or older who had recovered from COVID-19.

V is TRBV4-3 and J is TRBJ2-5; 7 bases agree with TRBD2. This CDR3 has 14 amino acids. Germline CDR1 reads LGHNA; CDR2 reads YSLEER. Losses at the gene ends were 4 bases for V and 1 base for J; bases not matched to a gene: 3. As DNA, the CDR3 is TGCGCCAGCAGCCCGGGCGGGAGCCAAGAGACCCAGTACTTC. Its translation is CASSPGGSQETQYF.

V is TRBV5-5 and J is TRBJ2-7; the match to TRBD1 covers 8 bases. V gave up 4 bases and J gave up 2 bases; unmatched junction bases: 11. From germline, CDR1 is SGHKS and CDR2 YYEKEE (reference sequence). This CDR3 region has 16 residues. This CDR3 is CASSPQGQGGPYEQYF. As DNA, the CDR3 is TGTGCCAGCAGCCCCCAAGGACAGGGTGGGCCCTACGAGCAGTACTTC.

The J gene is TRBJ1-6, the V gene TRBV5-6; possible D gene TRBD1, 5 bases. V lost 4 bases, J lost 5 bases, and 10 bases lay in between. The CDR3 runs 14 residues. Germline CDR1 and CDR2: SGHDT and YYEEEE. The CDR3 here is CASSRRVDNSPLHF. CDR3 DNA sequence: TGTGCCAGCAGCCGCAGGGTAGATAATTCACCCCTCCACTTT.

The chain couples TRBV20-1 to TRBJ2-6; 9 nucleotides agree with TRBD1. CDR3 length equals 17 residues. Germline V CDR1 and CDR2: DFQATT, SNEGSKA (reference sequence). V lost 3 bases, J lost 4 bases, and 10 bases stayed unmatched. CDR3 region: CSASLQGAIPGANVLTF. CDR3 DNA: TGCAGTGCTAGTCTACAGGGGGCGATCCCGGGGGCCAACGTCCTGACTTTC.

The rearrangement joins TRBV5-6 to TRBJ1-3; D possibly corresponds to TRBD1 (5 bases). Germline V CDR1 and CDR2: SGHDT, YYEEEE. The length of the CDR3 is 16 residues. The germline V and J ends were trimmed by 3 bases and 1 base, with 14 bases remaining between them. The CDR3, as DNA: TGTGCCAGCAGCTCCGGGCAAGGGGTTTCTGGAAACACCATATATTTT. It translates to CASSSGQGVSGNTIYF.

V usage is TRBV6-2 or TRBV6-3 and J usage is TRBJ2-5, with a tentative D call TRBD2 (6 bases). The CDR3 extends over 14 amino acids. CDR1 is MNHEY, CDR2 SVGEGT, per germline. V was shortened by 4 bases and J by 2 bases, with 11 bases between the two germline ends. CDR3 residues: CASSLGGPQETQYF. The CDR3 coding sequence is TGTGCCAGCAGTTTGGGGGGACCACAAGAGACCCAGTACTTC.

This clone was seen a handful of times. The CDR3 loop reads CASSVDGSSNQPQHF. CDR3 sequence (DNA): TGCGCCAGCAGCGTTGACGGGAGTAGCAATCAGCCCCAGCATTTT. The rearrangement joins TRBV5-1 to TRBJ1-5; D ambiguous. The CDR3 length is 15 residues. The germline V gene has CDR1 SGHRS and CDR2 YFSETQ. Trimming left V 4 bases short and J 0 bases short, with 11 bases between.

This clone was recorded a few times. This chain connects TRBV4-1 to TRBJ1-1; D may be TRBD1 (5 bases). CDR3 length equals 15 residues. Trimming shortened V by 5 bases and J by 0 bases, and 13 bases separated the two germline ends. CDR1 is MGHRA and CDR2 is YSYEKL in the germline V gene. The CDR3 reads CASSTRTIMNTEAFF. The CDR3 DNA sequence: TGCGCCAGCAGCACCCGGACAATCATGAACACTGAAGCTTTCTTT.

This chain joins TRBV5-4 and TRBJ1-2; 7 bases agree with TRBD1. The CDR3 extends over 14 amino acids. CDR1 is SGHNT and CDR2 is YYREEE in the germline V gene (reference sequence). The junction had 4 bases not matched to a gene; V was cut back by 4 bases and J by 1 base. The CDR3 reads CASSSGQVNYGYTF. As DNA, the CDR3 is TGTGCCAGCAGCAGCGGACAGGTTAACTATGGCTACACCTTC.

The V call is TRBV24-1, the J call TRBJ2-7; D unclear. The CDR3 is 12 residues long. The germline V and J ends were trimmed by 7 bases and 3 bases, with 9 bases remaining between them. CDR1 KGHDR and CDR2 SFDVKD come from the germline V gene. CDR3 amino acids: CATSDSDYEQYF. The CDR3 bases are TGTGCCACCAGCGACTCAGACTACGAGCAGTACTTC.

The J gene is TRBJ1-5, the V gene TRBV3-1 (or the pseudogene TRBV3-2); perhaps TRBD1 as D (5 bases). CDR3 length equals 14 residues. Between the trimmed V and J ends, which lost 4 bases and 7 bases, there was a span of 14 bases. The germline gives CDR1 LGHDT, CDR2 YNNKEL (reference sequence). CDR3 in DNA: TGTGCCAGCAGCCCGCAGATCTCAGGGCAGCCCCAGCATTTT. Its translation is CASSPQISGQPQHF.

V usage is TRBV30 and J usage is TRBJ1-6; D ambiguous. The CDR3 extends over 11 amino acids. Germline V gene lookup returns CDR1 GTSNPN and CDR2 SVGIG (reference sequence). Trimming cost V 0 bases and J 14 bases, with 8 bases left between them. This CDR3 is CAWSVLETLHF. The CDR3 coding sequence is TGTGCCTGGAGTGTACTTGAAACCCTCCACTTT.

V and J are TRBV7-3 and TRBJ2-6; D may be TRBD1 (5 bases). Trimming left V 5 bases short and J 2 bases short, with 10 bases between. The CDR3 is 15 residues long. CDR1 and CDR2 (germline): SGHTA, FQGTGA. The CDR3 loop is CASSRTSTGANVLTF. The CDR3 region has the DNA TGTGCCAGCAGCCGGACAAGCACTGGGGCCAACGTCCTGACTTTC.

The rearrangement uses TRBV9 and TRBJ2-1; 10 bases fit TRBD1. The CDR3 has 16 residues. V shed 0 bases and J 10 bases; nucleotides not matched to a gene: 10. Germline V gene data show CDR1 as SGDLS and CDR2 as YYNGEE. CDR3 bases: TGTGCCAGCAGCGTAGGGGCGACAGGGGGCCTGGGAGAGCAGTTCTTC. It translates to CASSVGATGGLGEQFF.

This chain joins TRBV27 and TRBJ1-3; 7 positions agree with TRBD1. Germline V gene lookup returns CDR1 MNHEY and CDR2 SMNVEV (reference sequence). The CDR3 length is 14 residues. V lost 2 bases and J lost 4; bases outside the gene matches: 2. The CDR3 here is CASSLAGQGNTIYF. Here the CDR3 DNA reads TGTGCCAGCAGTTTAGCGGGACAGGGAAACACCATATATTTT.

This sequence joins TRBV5-1 and TRBJ2-5; TRBD1 matches 7 bases. CDR1 is SGHRS and CDR2 is YFSETQ in the germline V gene. J gave up 1 base and V 4 bases, and 4 bases lay outside the gene matches. The CDR3 sequence is 14 residues long. The CDR3 here is CASSAGTAQETQYF. Written as DNA, the CDR3 is TGCGCCAGCAGCGCCGGGACAGCCCAAGAGACCCAGTACTTC.

As DNA, the CDR3 is TGTGCCAGCAGTGAGACAGTCTACGAGCAGTACTTC. Its translation: CASSETVYEQYF. The V call is TRBV6-1, the J call TRBJ2-7, with D perhaps matching TRBD1 (5 bases). Per germline, CDR1 MNHNS and CDR2 SASEGT. This CDR3 is 12 amino acids long. Trimming left V 3 bases short and J 3 bases short, with 6 bases between.

The chain joins TRBV5-5 to TRBJ1-2, with 7 bases lining up with TRBD1. The CDR3 runs 13 residues. Germline CDR1 SGHKS, CDR2 YYEKEE (reference sequence). The trim removed 4 bases at V and 5 bases at J, leaving 5 bases unmatched. In nucleotides, the CDR3 is TGTGCCAGCAGCCAGGGGACAGAGTATGGCTACACCTTC. Translation: CASSQGTEYGYTF.

This chain links TRBV6-5 with TRBJ1-1; D uncertain. The V gene's germline CDR1 is MNHEY and CDR2 SVGAGI. V was pared by 8 bases and J by 9 bases, with 13 bases between. CDR3 length: 11 amino acids. The CDR3 DNA follows: TGTGCCAGCGTCGCGGAAAATAAAGCTTTCTTT. Amino acid sequence: CASVAENKAFF.

The V and J genes are TRBV28 and TRBJ2-1, with D possibly TRBD2 on 5 matching bases. Germline CDR1 MDHEN, CDR2 SYDVKM. This CDR3 is built from 13 residues. Trimming took off 3 bases at V and 5 bases at J, with 8 bases between the two ends. In DNA, the CDR3 is TGTGCCAGCAGTTTCCAGCGGCACAATGAGCAGTTCTTC. This translates into CASSFQRHNEQFF.